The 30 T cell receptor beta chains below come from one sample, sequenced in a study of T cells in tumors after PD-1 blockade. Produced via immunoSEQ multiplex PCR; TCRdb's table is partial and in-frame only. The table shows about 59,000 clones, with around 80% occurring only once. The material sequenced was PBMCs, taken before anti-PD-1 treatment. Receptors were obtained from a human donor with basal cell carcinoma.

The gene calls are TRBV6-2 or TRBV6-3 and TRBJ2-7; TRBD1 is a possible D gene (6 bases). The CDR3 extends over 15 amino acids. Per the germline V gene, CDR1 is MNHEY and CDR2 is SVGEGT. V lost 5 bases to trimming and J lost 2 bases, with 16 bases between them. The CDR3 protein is CASSPRRAGAYEQYF. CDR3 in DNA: TGTGCCAGCAGTCCCCGCCGGGCAGGGGCCTACGAGCAGTACTTC.

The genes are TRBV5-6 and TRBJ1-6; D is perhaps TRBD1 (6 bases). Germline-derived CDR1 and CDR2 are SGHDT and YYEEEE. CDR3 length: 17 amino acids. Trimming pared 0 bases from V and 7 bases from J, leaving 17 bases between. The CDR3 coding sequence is TGTGCCAGCAGCTTGGGGGGGGGACAAAGACCCAATTCACCCCTCCACTTT. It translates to CASSLGGGQRPNSPLHF.

CDR3 DNA sequence: TGTGCCAGCAGCCGGGGGGCAGGGTCCTACGAGCAGTACTTC. Protein sequence: CASSRGAGSYEQYF. This chain joins TRBV7-9 and TRBJ2-7; the D gene is possibly TRBD2 (7 bases). Trimming pared 5 bases from V and 1 base from J, leaving 12 bases between. This CDR3 is 14 amino acids long. Germline assignment: CDR1 SEHNR and CDR2 FQNEAQ (reference sequence).

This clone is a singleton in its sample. CDR3 residues: CASSLAGTGGDEKLFF. The CDR3 DNA reads as TGCGCCAGCAGCTTGGCGGGAACAGGGGGCGATGAAAAACTGTTTTTT. The chain employs TRBV5-1 and TRBJ1-4, with 9 nucleotides matching TRBD1. This CDR3 region has 16 residues. The junction had 6 bases not matched to a gene; V was cut back by 0 bases and J by 6 bases. Germline lookup yields CDR1 SGHRS and CDR2 YFSETQ. Together with reference TRBV5-1 and TRBJ1-4, the CDR3 gives the full variable domain: KAGVTQTPRYLIKTRGQQVTLSCSPISGHRSVSWYQQTPGQGLQFLFEYFSETQRNKGNFPGRFSGRQFSNSRSEMNVSTLELGDSALYLCASSLAGTGGDEKLFFGSGTQLSVL.

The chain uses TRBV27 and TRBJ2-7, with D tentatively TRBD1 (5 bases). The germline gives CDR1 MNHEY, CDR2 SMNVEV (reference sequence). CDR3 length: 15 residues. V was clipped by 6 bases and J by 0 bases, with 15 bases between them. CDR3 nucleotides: TGTGCCAGCAGGCCTGACAGACCCAGCTCCTACGAGCAGTACTTC. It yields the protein CASRPDRPSSYEQYF.

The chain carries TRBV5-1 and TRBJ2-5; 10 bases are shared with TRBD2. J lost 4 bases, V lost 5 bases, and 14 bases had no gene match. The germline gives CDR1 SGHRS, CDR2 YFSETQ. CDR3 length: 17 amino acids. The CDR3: CASRTGASGGLIETQYF. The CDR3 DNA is TGCGCCAGCAGAACGGGTGCTAGCGGGGGCCTCATAGAGACCCAGTACTTC.

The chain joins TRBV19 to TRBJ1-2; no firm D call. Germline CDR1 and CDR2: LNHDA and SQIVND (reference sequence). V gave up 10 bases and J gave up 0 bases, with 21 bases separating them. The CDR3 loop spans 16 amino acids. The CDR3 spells CATETARWGTNYGYTF. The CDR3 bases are TGTGCCACCGAGACCGCGCGCTGGGGAACTAACTATGGCTACACCTTC.

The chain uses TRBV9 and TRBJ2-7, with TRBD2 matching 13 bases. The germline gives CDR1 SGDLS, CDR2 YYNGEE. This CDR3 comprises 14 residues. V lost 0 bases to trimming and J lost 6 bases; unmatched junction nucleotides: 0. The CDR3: CASSVGLAGGEQYF. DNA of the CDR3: TGTGCCAGCAGCGTAGGACTAGCGGGGGGCGAGCAGTACTTC.

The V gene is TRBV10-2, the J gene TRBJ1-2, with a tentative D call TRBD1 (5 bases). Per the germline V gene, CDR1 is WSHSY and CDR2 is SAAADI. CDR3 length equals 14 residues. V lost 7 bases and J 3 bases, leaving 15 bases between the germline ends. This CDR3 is CASIGTGSDYGYTF. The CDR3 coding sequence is TGCGCCAGCATAGGGACGGGGAGTGACTATGGCTACACCTTC.

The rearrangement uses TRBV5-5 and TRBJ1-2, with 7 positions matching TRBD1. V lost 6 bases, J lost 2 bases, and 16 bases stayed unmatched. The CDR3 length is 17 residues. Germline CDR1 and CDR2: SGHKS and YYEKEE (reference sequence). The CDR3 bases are TGTGCCAGCAAGCGGGGGACAGAGCCTCACTCAAACTATGGCTACACCTTC. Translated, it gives CASKRGTEPHSNYGYTF.

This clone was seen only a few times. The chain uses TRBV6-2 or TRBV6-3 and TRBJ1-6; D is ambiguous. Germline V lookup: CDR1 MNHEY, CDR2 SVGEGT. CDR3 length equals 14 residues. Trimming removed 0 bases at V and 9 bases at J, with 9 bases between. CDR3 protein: CASSYSRVSSPLHF. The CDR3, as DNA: TGTGCCAGCAGTTACTCGAGGGTTAGTTCACCCCTCCACTTT.

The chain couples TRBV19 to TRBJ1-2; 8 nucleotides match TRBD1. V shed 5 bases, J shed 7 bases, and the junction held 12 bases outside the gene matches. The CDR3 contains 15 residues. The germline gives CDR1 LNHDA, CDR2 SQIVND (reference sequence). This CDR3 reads CASSWGQAGYRGYTF. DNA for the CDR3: TGTGCCAGTAGTTGGGGACAGGCGGGATATCGTGGCTACACCTTC.

As DNA, the CDR3 is TGTGCCAGCAGCCAAGAGTCGGGCCGTGAGCAGTTCTTC. It translates to CASSQESGREQFF. This chain uses TRBV3-1 (or the pseudogene TRBV3-2) with TRBJ2-1; no reliable D call. With 0 bases removed from V and 9 bases from J, the gap between germline ends came to 9 bases. Germline-derived CDR1 and CDR2 are LGHDT and YNNKEL (reference sequence). The length of the CDR3 is 13 residues.

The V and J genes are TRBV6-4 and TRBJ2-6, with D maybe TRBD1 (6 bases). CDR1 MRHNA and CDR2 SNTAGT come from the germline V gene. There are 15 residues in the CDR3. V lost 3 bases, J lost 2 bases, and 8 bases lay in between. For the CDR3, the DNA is TGTGCCAGCAGTGATGAGGGGGCTGGGGCCAACGTCCTGACTTTC. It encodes CASSDEGAGANVLTF.

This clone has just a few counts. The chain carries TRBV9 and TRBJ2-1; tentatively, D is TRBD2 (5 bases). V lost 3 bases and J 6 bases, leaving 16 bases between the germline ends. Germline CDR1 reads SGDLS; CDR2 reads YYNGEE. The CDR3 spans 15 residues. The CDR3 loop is CASSAGILKPNEQFF. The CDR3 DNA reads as TGTGCCAGCAGCGCCGGGATCCTAAAACCCAATGAGCAGTTCTTC.

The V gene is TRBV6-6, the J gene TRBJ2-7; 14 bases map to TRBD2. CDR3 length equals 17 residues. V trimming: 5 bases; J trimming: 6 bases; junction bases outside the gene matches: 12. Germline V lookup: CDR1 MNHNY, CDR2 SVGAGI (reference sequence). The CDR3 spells CASSPGTSGGVRGEQYF. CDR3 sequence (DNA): TGTGCCAGCAGTCCCGGGACTAGCGGGGGAGTGCGTGGCGAGCAGTACTTC.

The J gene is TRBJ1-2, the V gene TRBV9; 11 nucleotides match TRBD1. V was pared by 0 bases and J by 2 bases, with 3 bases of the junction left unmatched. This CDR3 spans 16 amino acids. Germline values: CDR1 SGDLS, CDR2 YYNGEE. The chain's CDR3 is CASSVGTGGLNYGYTF. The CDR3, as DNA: TGTGCCAGCAGCGTAGGGACAGGGGGCCTAAACTATGGCTACACCTTC. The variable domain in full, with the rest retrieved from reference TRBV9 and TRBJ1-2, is DSGVTQTPKHLITATGQRVTLRCSPRSGDLSVYWYQQSLDQGLQFLIQYYNGEERAKGNILERFSAQQFPDLHSELNLSSLELGDSALYFCASSVGTGGLNYGYTFGSGTRLTVV.

The chain's CDR3 is CASSLSGRRETQYF. CDR3 in DNA: TGTGCCAGCAGCTTAAGTGGACGCCGGGAGACCCAGTACTTC. The rearrangement uses TRBV7-9 and TRBJ2-5; the D is unclear. Germline V gene sequence: CDR1 SEHNR, CDR2 FQNEAQ (reference sequence). CDR3 length equals 14 residues. Trimming took 2 bases from V and 5 from J, leaving 12 bases between them. Supplemented by reference TRBV7-9 and TRBJ2-5, the full variable domain reads DTGVSQNPRHKITKRGQNVTFRCDPISEHNRLYWYRQTLGQGPEFLTYFQNEAQLEKSRLLSDRFSAERPKGSFSTLEIQRTEQGDSAMYLCASSLSGRRETQYFGPGTRLLVL.

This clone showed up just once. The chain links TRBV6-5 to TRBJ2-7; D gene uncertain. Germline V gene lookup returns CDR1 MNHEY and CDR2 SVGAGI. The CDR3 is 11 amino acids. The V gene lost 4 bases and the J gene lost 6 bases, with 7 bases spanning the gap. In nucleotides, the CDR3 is TGTGCCAGCAGTTCCATCAGCGAGCAGTACTTC. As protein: CASSSISEQYF.

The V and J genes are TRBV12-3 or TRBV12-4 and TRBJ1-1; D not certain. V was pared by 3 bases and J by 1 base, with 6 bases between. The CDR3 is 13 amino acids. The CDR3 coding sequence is TGTGCCAGCAGTTTCGTCAGGAACACTGAAGCTTTCTTT. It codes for CASSFVRNTEAFF.

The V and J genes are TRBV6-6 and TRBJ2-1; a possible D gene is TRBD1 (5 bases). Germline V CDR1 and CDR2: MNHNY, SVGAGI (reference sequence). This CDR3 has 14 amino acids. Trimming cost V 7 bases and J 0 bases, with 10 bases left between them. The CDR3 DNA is TGTGCCAGCAAGGTGGGGCCCTCCTACAATGAGCAGTTCTTC. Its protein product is CASKVGPSYNEQFF.

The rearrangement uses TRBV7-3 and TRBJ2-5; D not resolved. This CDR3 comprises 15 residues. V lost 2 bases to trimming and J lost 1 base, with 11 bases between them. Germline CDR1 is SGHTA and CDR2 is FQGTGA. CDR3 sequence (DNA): TGTGCCAGCAGCTTACGGCCGTTGCCCCAAGAGACCCAGTACTTC. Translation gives CASSLRPLPQETQYF. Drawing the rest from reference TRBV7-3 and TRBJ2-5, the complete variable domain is GAGVSQTPSNKVTEKGKYVELRCDPISGHTALYWYRQSLGQGPEFLIYFQGTGAADDSGLPNDRFFAVRPEGSVSTLKIQRTERGDSAVYLCASSLRPLPQETQYFGPGTRLLVL.

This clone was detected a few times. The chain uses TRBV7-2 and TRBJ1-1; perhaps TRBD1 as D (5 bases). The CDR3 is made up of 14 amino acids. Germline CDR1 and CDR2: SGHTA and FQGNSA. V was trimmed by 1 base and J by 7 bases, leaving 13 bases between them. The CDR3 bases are TGTGCCAGCAGCTTAGACCGGGGGTTCTATGAAGCTTTCTTT. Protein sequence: CASSLDRGFYEAFF.

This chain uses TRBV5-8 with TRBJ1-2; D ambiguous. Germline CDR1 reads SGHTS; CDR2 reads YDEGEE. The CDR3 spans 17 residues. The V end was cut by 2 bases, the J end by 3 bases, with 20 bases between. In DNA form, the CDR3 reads TGTGCCAGCAGCTTTATGACGGGCCGAAAGGATTACTATGGCTACACCTTC. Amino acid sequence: CASSFMTGRKDYYGYTF.

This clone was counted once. The CDR3 sequence: CASSKGLGAPNYGYTF. The DNA of the CDR3 is TGTGCCAGCAGCAAAGGACTAGGGGCCCCGAACTATGGCTACACCTTC. This chain links TRBV21-1 with TRBJ1-2. TRBV21-1 is marked as a pseudogene. CDR3 size: 16 residues.

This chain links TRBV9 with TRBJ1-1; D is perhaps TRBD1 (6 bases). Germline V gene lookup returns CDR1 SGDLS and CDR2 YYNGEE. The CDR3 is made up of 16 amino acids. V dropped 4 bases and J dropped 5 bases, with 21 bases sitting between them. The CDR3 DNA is TGTGCCAGCAGCCCGCGGGACACTCAAACGAGGACTGAAGCTTTCTTT. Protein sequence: CASSPRDTQTRTEAFF. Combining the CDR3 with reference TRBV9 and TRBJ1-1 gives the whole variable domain DSGVTQTPKHLITATGQRVTLRCSPRSGDLSVYWYQQSLDQGLQFLIQYYNGEERAKGNILERFSAQQFPDLHSELNLSSLELGDSALYFCASSPRDTQTRTEAFFGQGTRLTVV.

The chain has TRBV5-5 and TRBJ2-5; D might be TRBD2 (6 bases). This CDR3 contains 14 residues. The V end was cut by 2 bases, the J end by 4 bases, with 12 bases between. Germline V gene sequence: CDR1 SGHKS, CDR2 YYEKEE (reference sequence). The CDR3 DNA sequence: TGTGCCAGCAGCTTCAGGCAGGGAGGAGAGACCCAGTACTTC. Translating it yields CASSFRQGGETQYF.

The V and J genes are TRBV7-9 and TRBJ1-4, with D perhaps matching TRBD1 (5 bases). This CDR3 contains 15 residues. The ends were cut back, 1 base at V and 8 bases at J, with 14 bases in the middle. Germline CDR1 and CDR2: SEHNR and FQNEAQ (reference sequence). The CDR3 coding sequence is TGTGCCAGCAGCTTAGTGCAGGGAGTTAGGGAAAAACTGTTTTTT. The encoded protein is CASSLVQGVREKLFF.

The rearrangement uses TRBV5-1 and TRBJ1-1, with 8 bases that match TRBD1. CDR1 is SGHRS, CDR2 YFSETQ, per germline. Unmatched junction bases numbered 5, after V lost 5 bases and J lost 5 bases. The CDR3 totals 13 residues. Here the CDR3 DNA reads TGCGCCAGCAGGGACAGGGCCGGGACTGAAGCTTTCTTT. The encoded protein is CASRDRAGTEAFF.

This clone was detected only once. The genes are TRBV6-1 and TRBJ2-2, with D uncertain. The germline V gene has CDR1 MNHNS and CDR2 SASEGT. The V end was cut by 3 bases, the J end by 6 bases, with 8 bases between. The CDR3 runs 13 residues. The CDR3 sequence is CASSDLIAGELFF. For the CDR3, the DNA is TGTGCCAGCAGTGATCTTATCGCCGGGGAGCTGTTTTTT.